These 24 T cell receptor beta chains were sequenced from one sample in a study of blood T cell repertoires in COVID-19. Data came from immunoSEQ multiplex PCR; TCRdb stores just in-frame clones and leaves some out. Counted here are about 380,000 clones, around 89% occurring once; the ten biggest clones make up about 1.2%. The sequenced material came from PBMCs or T cells enriched from blood (not recorded which). The receptor source for this set is a woman younger than 35 who had recovered from COVID-19.

The V call is TRBV27, the J call TRBJ1-5; perhaps TRBD1 as D (6 bases). Germline assignment: CDR1 MNHEY and CDR2 SMNVEV (reference sequence). V lost 5 bases to trimming and J lost 0 bases, with 17 bases between them. This CDR3 region has 17 residues. The CDR3 loop is CASSPLPTGYSNQPQHF. For the CDR3, the DNA is TGTGCCAGCAGTCCCCTCCCCACAGGGTATAGCAATCAGCCCCAGCATTTT.

This chain joins TRBV27 and TRBJ1-5; tentative D call: TRBD1 (6 bases). Germline V gene data show CDR1 as MNHEY and CDR2 as SMNVEV (reference sequence). The CDR3 is made up of 15 amino acids. V dropped 2 bases and J dropped 4 bases, with 12 bases sitting between them. CDR3 coding DNA: TGTGCCAGCAGTTTAAGGGGGAGCGGTAATCAGCCCCAGCATTTT. Protein: CASSLRGSGNQPQHF.

The rearrangement uses TRBV10-3 and TRBJ2-1; 15 bases are a match to TRBD2. This CDR3 is built from 17 residues. Trimming cost V 2 bases and J 2 bases; bases outside gene matches: 1. CDR1 and CDR2 from the germline V gene are ENHRY and SYGVKD. CDR3 protein: CAISEGTSGGTYNEQFF. The CDR3 DNA reads TGTGCCATCAGTGAGGGGACTAGCGGGGGGACCTACAATGAGCAGTTCTTC.

With respect to this clone: Mismatch with germline at one junction end may stem from a read error. The chain has TRBV5-1 and TRBJ1-4, with no clear D. The CDR3 has 14 amino acids. Germline V gene data show CDR1 as SGHRS and CDR2 as YFSETQ. CDR3 region: CASSLERANEKLFF. CDR3 DNA sequence: TGCGCCAGCAGCTTGGAGAGGGCTAATGAAAAATTGTTTTTT.

The V and J genes are TRBV9 and TRBJ1-4; 9 bases are shared with TRBD1. The CDR3 has 16 residues. Germline V CDR1 and CDR2: SGDLS, YYNGEE. The V and J ends lost 3 bases and 5 bases, in that order; junction bases with no gene match: 8. The CDR3 is CASSAGVGTGNEKLFF. As DNA, the CDR3 is TGTGCCAGCAGCGCCGGGGTGGGGACAGGGAATGAAAAACTGTTTTTT.

The V gene is TRBV29-1, the J gene TRBJ2-1, with 9 bases that match TRBD1. The germline gives CDR1 SQVTM, CDR2 ANQGSEA. The CDR3 loop spans 15 amino acids. V dropped 6 bases and J dropped 5; count of bases not matched to a gene: 11. The CDR3 nucleotides read TGCAGCGTCCCCCCCGAAGGGGACAGGGACAATGAGCAGTTCTTC. This translates into CSVPPEGDRDNEQFF.

The chain carries TRBV11-2 and TRBJ1-2; TRBD1 matches at 10 bases. Germline V gives CDR1 SGHAT, CDR2 FQNNGV. J lost 8 bases, V lost 2 bases, and 11 bases had no gene match. CDR3 length: 16 amino acids. The CDR3: CASSLKLSDRGQGYTF. CDR3 in DNA: TGTGCCAGCAGCTTAAAGCTAAGTGACAGGGGGCAAGGCTACACCTTC.

This clone was seen just once. The chain links TRBV12-3 or TRBV12-4 to TRBJ1-3; D unclear. The V end lost 6 bases, the J end lost 0 bases, and 6 bases lay between the germline ends. The length of the CDR3 is 13 residues. The CDR3 loop reads CASRHSSGNTIYF. In DNA form, the CDR3 reads TGTGCCAGCAGACACAGCTCTGGAAACACCATATATTTT.

The chain carries TRBV30 and TRBJ2-3; 9 bases are a match to TRBD2. The J segment lost 9 bases and the V segment lost 4 bases, leaving 14 bases of the junction unmatched. This CDR3 contains 15 residues. In germline, CDR1 is GTSNPN, CDR2 SVGIG (reference sequence). CDR3 residues: CAWKGLAGFTWTQYF. The CDR3 bases are TGTGCCTGGAAAGGTCTAGCGGGGTTCACATGGACGCAGTATTTT.

The V and J genes are TRBV4-1 and TRBJ2-7; D unclear. CDR1 and CDR2 from the germline V gene are MGHRA and YSYEKL. The CDR3 has 14 amino acids. The V end lost 0 bases, the J end lost 1 base, and 7 bases lay between the germline ends. CDR3 coding DNA: TGCGCCAGCAGCCAAGATCCGGAGTCCTACGAGCAGTACTTC. Its protein is CASSQDPESYEQYF.

The rearrangement links TRBV7-9 to TRBJ1-1; the D gene is possibly TRBD1 (6 bases). Germline CDR1 SEHNR, CDR2 FQNEAQ (reference sequence). The CDR3 contains 13 residues. Trimming took off 8 bases at V and 7 bases at J, with 17 bases between the two ends. CDR3: CASGSGTGLEAFF. CDR3 DNA: TGTGCCAGCGGCTCTGGAACAGGGCTTGAAGCTTTCTTT. Together with reference TRBV7-9 and TRBJ1-1, the CDR3 gives the full variable domain: DTGVSQNPRHKITKRGQNVTFRCDPISEHNRLYWYRQTLGQGPEFLTYFQNEAQLEKSRLLSDRFSAERPKGSFSTLEIQRTEQGDSAMYLCASGSGTGLEAFFGQGTRLTVV.

The CDR3 is CASSIDLSRGAGGTEAFF. The CDR3 DNA reads as TGTGCCAGTAGTATAGATCTCAGTCGGGGGGCTGGAGGCACTGAAGCTTTCTTT. The rearrangement uses TRBV19 and TRBJ1-1; the D gene is possibly TRBD1 (6 bases). Per the germline V gene, CDR1 is LNHDA and CDR2 is SQIVND (reference sequence). The length of the CDR3 is 18 residues. V lost 0 bases to trimming and J lost 4 bases, with 21 bases between them.

This clone was seen only once. The chain has TRBV10-1 and TRBJ1-1; D is ambiguous. Germline assignment: CDR1 WNHNN and CDR2 SYGVQD (reference sequence). V lost 3 bases and J lost 3, with 20 bases in between. CDR3 size: 17 residues. CDR3 loop: CASSDARKEGRDTEAFF. The CDR3 nucleotides are TGCGCCAGCAGTGATGCTCGGAAGGAAGGGAGGGACACTGAAGCTTTCTTT.

The rearrangement links TRBV7-8 to TRBJ2-1; 7 positions agree with TRBD2. The CDR3 is 15 amino acids. V was clipped by 8 bases and J by 10 bases; unmatched bases: 17. The germline gives CDR1 SGHVS, CDR2 FQNEAQ. DNA of the CDR3: TGTGCCAGCCGGCTTAGTGGGGTGACTAGCCTAGAGCAGTTCTTC. Translation gives CASRLSGVTSLEQFF.

There are a few counts of this clone. The V and J genes are TRBV6-5 and TRBJ1-2, with TRBD1 identical over 7 bases. The CDR3 is made up of 16 amino acids. Germline CDR1 reads MNHEY; CDR2 reads SVGAGI. Losses at the gene ends were 2 bases for V and 4 bases for J; bases not matched to a gene: 10. CDR3 DNA: TGTGCCAGCAGTTACAACGGAGGGGGCGCAGGCTATGGCTACACCTTC. It codes for CASSYNGGGAGYGYTF.

This clone was observed a single time. CDR3 coding DNA: TGTGCCAGCTCCTTCCGGGGGACAGGGGTCGGTCAGCCCCAGCATTTT. It is translated as CASSFRGTGVGQPQHF. V usage is TRBV5-5 and J usage is TRBJ1-5; 10 bases align to TRBD1. The CDR3 has 16 amino acids. CDR1 is SGHKS, CDR2 YYEKEE, per germline (reference sequence). V was pared by 7 bases and J by 6 bases, with 13 bases of the junction left unmatched.

The genes are TRBV3-1 (or the pseudogene TRBV3-2) and TRBJ1-5; D unclear. V was trimmed by 4 bases and J by 0 bases, leaving 4 bases between them. CDR3 size: 13 residues. Germline loops: CDR1 LGHDT, CDR2 YNNKEL (reference sequence). CDR3 sequence: CASSPHSNQPQHF. The CDR3 nucleotides are TGTGCCAGCAGCCCCCATAGCAATCAGCCCCAGCATTTT.

This chain connects TRBV5-6 to TRBJ1-5; D gene uncertain. CDR1 is SGHDT and CDR2 is YYEEEE in the germline V gene. Trimming took 0 bases from V and 6 from J, leaving 4 bases between them. The CDR3 extends over 12 amino acids. The CDR3 nucleotides are TGTGCCAGCAGCTTGGTCGGTCAGCCCCAGCATTTT. Translation: CASSLVGQPQHF.

The V and J genes are TRBV11-2 and TRBJ2-3; 10 bases match TRBD1. CDR3 length: 16 amino acids. Looked up from germline, CDR1 is SGHAT and CDR2 is FQNNGV. V gave up 3 bases and J gave up 0 bases; unmatched junction bases: 3. The CDR3 sequence: CASSLTGGYSTDTQYF. Written as DNA, the CDR3 is TGTGCCAGCAGCTTGACAGGGGGCTATAGCACAGATACGCAGTATTTT.

Comments on this clone: Additional DNA sequences in this sample encode the identical CDR3. The chain carries TRBV9 and TRBJ1-1; TRBD1 might be the D (5 bases). This CDR3 is built from 14 residues. The V end was cut by 2 bases, the J end by 5 bases, with 13 bases between. Germline assignment: CDR1 SGDLS and CDR2 YYNGEE. CDR3 region: CASSVSGAGTEAFF. Here the CDR3 DNA reads TGTGCCAGCAGCGTGAGCGGGGCCGGGACTGAAGCTTTCTTT.

This clone turned up a few times. The chain recombines TRBV2 with TRBJ1-2; 7 bases are shared with TRBD1. Germline V gene sequence: CDR1 SNHLY, CDR2 FYNNEI. The CDR3 is 15 residues long. J lost 2 bases, V lost 5 bases, and 8 bases had no gene match. CDR3 nucleotides: TGTGCCAGCAGTTCCAGCTCGACAGGGAACTATGGCTACACCTTC. Residues: CASSSSSTGNYGYTF.

The gene calls are TRBV6-5 and TRBJ1-2; D not resolved. The CDR3 loop spans 15 amino acids. V was clipped by 6 bases and J by 7 bases, with 21 bases between them. Germline V gives CDR1 MNHEY, CDR2 SVGAGI. CDR3 DNA sequence: TGTGCCAGCAGCGTAGGAGTCCGGGTTTATCCTGGCTACACCTTC. Encoded protein: CASSVGVRVYPGYTF.

The rearrangement links TRBV19 to TRBJ2-3; TRBD2 agrees at 10 bases. Germline CDR1 LNHDA, CDR2 SQIVND (reference sequence). After removal of 5 bases from V and 4 bases from J, the junction contained 3 bases not matched to a gene. This CDR3 has 14 amino acids. The CDR3 bases are TGTGCCAGTAGTGCAGCGGGGGGGGCAGATACGCAGTATTTT. Protein sequence: CASSAAGGADTQYF. Full variable domain (missing parts from reference TRBV19 and TRBJ2-3): DGGITQSPKYLFRKEGQNVTLSCEQNLNHDAMYWYRQDPGQGLRLIYYSQIVNDFQKGDIAEGYSVSREKKESFPLTVTSAQKNPTAFYLCASSAAGGADTQYFGPGTRLTVL.

The chain combines TRBV4-1 with TRBJ1-1; 8 bases fit TRBD1. This CDR3 is 16 amino acids long. Germline CDR1 MGHRA, CDR2 YSYEKL. The ends lost 1 base at V and 4 bases at J; junction bases unmatched: 8. The CDR3 protein is CASSQGSRQGFTEAFF. As DNA, the CDR3 is TGCGCCAGCAGCCAAGGGAGTCGACAGGGGTTCACTGAAGCTTTCTTT.